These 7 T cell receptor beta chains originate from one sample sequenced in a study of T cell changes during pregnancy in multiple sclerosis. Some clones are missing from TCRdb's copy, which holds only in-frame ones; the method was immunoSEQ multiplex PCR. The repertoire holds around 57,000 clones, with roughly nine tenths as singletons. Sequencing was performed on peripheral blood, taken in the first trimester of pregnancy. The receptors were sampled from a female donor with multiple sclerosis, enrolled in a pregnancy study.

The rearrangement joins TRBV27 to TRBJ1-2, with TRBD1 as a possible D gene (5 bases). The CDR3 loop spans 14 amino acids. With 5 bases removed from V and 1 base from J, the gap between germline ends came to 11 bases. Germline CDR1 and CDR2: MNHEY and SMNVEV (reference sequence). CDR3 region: CASSPGTFNYGYTF. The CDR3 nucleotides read TGTGCCAGCAGTCCCGGGACTTTTAACTATGGCTACACCTTC.

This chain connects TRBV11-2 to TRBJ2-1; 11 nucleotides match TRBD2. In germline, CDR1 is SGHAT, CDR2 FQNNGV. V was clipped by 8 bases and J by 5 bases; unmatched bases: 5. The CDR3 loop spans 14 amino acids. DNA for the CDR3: TGTGCCAGCCAACGACTAGCGGGAAACAATGAGCAGTTCTTC. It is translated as CASQRLAGNNEQFF.

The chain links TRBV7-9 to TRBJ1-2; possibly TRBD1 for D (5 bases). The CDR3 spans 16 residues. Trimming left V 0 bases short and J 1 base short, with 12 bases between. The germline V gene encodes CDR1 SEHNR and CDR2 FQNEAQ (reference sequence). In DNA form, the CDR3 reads TGTGCCAGCAGCTTAGCGTCTTTGACAGTTAACTATGGCTACACCTTC. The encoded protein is CASSLASLTVNYGYTF.

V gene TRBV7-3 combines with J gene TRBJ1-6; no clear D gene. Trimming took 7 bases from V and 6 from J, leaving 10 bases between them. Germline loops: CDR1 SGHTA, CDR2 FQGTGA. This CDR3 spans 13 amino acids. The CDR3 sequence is CASTKRRNSPLHF. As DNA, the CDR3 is TGTGCCAGCACCAAGCGTCGTAATTCACCCCTCCACTTT. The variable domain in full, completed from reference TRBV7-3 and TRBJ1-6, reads GAGVSQTPSNKVTEKGKYVELRCDPISGHTALYWYRQSLGQGPEFLIYFQGTGAADDSGLPNDRFFAVRPEGSVSTLKIQRTERGDSAVYLCASTKRRNSPLHFGNGTRLTVT.

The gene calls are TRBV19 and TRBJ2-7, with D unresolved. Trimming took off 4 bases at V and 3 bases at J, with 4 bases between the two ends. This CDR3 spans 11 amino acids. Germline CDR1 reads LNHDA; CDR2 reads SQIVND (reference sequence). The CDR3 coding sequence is TGTGCCAGTAGTAGCGGCTACGAGCAGTACTTC. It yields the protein CASSSGYEQYF.

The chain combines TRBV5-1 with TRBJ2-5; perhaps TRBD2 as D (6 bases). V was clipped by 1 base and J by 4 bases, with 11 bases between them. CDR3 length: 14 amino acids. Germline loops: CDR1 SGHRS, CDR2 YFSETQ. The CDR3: CASSLTGVGETQYF. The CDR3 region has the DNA TGCGCCAGCAGCTTGACGGGGGTAGGAGAGACCCAGTACTTC.

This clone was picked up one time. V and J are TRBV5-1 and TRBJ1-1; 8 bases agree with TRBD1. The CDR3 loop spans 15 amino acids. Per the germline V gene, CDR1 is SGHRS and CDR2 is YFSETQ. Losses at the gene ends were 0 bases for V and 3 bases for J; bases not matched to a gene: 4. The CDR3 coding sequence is TGCGCCAGCAGCTTGGTAGGGACAGGTTACACTGAAGCTTTCTTT. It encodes CASSLVGTGYTEAFF.